The TCR beta chain under discussion was sequenced for a study of T cells in tuberculosis. About the study: The T cells targeted glucose monomycolate, a mycobacterial lipid, via CD1B.

Measured with immunoSEQ multiplex PCR; TCRdb has only the in-frame clones, and not every one. Among about 34,000 clones listed, about 97% were seen once. Trimming shortened V by 2 bases and J by 6 bases, and 19 bases separated the two germline ends. This CDR3 contains 17 residues. The germline V gene has CDR1 KGHSH and CDR2 LQKENI. The clonotype originates from a donor between 10 and 35 years old with latent tuberculosis or without tuberculosis infection. Sequenced input: PBMCs. The gene calls are TRBV18 and TRBJ1-4; perhaps TRBD1 as D (6 bases). The CDR3 protein is CASSPNFSGVGYEKLFF. In DNA form, the CDR3 reads TGTGCCAGCTCACCAAATTTCTCAGGGGTCGGTTATGAAAAACTGTTTTTT.